This T cell receptor (beta chain) was captured by sequencing in a study of T-cell memory formation after mild COVID-19. Study information: Most TCR clusters belonged to a single donor.

General study findings and limits: The main location of contracting CD4+ clones was CM and EM, and that of contracting CD8+ clones was EMRA.

Constant-segment primers served in 5'RACE that generated TCR alpha and TCR beta cDNA libraries bearing sample barcodes and UMIs. From the 5' RACE reads, TCRdb called clonotypes with MiXCR, one entry per CDR3 protein. There are 11,000 to 15,000 distinct CDR3 sequences in the sample; roughly a fifth occur only once, and about 52% lies in the top ten. V lost 0 bases and J lost 0, with 9 bases in between. In germline, CDR1 is SGHRS, CDR2 YFSETQ. The CDR3 extends over 16 amino acids. This clonotype was seen ten or more times. Antigen: not known. The receptor was isolated from an adult woman who had mild COVID-19 (a few samples of this study predate the infection). Cell type and time point are not known. The rearrangement uses TRBV5-1 and TRBJ2-2; TRBD2 might be the D (6 bases). The material sequenced was PBMCs or a T cell subset sorted from them (not recorded which). The CDR3 DNA sequence: TGCGCCAGCAGCTTGGGCGGCGGGACGAACACCGGGGAGCTGTTTTTT. Amino acid sequence: CASSLGGGTNTGELFF.